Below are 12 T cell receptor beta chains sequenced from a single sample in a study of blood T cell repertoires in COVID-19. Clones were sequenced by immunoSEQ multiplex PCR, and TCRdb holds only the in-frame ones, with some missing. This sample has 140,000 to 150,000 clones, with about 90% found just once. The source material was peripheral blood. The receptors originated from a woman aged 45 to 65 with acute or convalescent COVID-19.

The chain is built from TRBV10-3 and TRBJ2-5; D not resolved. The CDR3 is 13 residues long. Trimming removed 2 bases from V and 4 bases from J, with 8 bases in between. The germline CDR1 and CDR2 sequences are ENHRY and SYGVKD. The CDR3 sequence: CAISELRGETQYF. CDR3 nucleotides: TGTGCCATCAGTGAGCTAAGAGGAGAGACCCAGTACTTC.

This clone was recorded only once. CDR3 region: CASSLSTGELFF. The CDR3 DNA reads TGTGCCAGCAGCCTAAGCACCGGGGAGCTGTTTTTT. The genes are TRBV9 and TRBJ2-2; D gene ambiguous. V lost 4 bases and J lost 4, with 5 bases in between. The CDR3 has 12 amino acids. Germline CDR1 and CDR2: SGDLS and YYNGEE.

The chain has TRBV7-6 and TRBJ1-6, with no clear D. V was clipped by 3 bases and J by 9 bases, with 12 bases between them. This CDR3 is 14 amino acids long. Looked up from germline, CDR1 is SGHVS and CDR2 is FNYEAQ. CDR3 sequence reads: CASSFRSLGSPLHF. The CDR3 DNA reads TGTGCCAGCAGCTTTAGGAGCCTCGGTTCACCCCTCCACTTT.

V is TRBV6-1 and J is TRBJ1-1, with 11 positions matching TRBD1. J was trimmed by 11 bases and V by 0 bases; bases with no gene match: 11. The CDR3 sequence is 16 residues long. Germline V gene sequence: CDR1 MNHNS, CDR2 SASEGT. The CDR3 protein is CASSEALGQGALWAFF. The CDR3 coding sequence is TGTGCCAGCAGTGAAGCTCTTGGACAGGGGGCGCTTTGGGCTTTCTTT.

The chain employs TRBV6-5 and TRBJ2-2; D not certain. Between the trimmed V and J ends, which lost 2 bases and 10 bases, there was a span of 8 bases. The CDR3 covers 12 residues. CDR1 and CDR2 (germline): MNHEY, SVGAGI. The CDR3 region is CASSYGPLELFF. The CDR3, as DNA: TGTGCCAGCAGTTACGGCCCCCTGGAGCTGTTTTTT.

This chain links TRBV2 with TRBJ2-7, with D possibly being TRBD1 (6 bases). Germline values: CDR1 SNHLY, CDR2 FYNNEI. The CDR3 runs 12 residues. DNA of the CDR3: TGTGCAGGCCGAACAGGGTTGGACGAGCAGTACTTC. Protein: CAGRTGLDEQYF.

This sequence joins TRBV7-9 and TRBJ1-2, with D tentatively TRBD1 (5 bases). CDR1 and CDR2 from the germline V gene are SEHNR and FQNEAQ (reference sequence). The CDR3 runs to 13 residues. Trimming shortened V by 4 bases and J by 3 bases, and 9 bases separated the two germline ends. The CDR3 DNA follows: TGTGCCAGCAGCTCAGGGTGGGACTATGGCTACACCTTC. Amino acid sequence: CASSSGWDYGYTF.

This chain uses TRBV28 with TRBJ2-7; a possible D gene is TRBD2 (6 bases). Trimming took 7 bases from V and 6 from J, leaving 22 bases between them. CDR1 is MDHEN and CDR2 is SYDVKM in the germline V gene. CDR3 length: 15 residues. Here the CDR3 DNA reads TGTGCCAGCAACCCAAGTAGGGACGGGGGTTTCGAGCAGTACTTC. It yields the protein CASNPSRDGGFEQYF.

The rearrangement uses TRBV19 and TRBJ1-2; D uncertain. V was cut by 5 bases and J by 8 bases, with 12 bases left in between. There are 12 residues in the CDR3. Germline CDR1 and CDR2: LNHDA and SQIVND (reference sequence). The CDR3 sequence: CASSPGVGGYTF. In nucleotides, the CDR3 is TGTGCCAGTAGTCCCGGGGTCGGGGGCTACACCTTC. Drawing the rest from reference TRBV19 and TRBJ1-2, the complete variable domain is DGGITQSPKYLFRKEGQNVTLSCEQNLNHDAMYWYRQDPGQGLRLIYYSQIVNDFQKGDIAEGYSVSREKKESFPLTVTSAQKNPTAFYLCASSPGVGGYTFGSGTRLTVV.

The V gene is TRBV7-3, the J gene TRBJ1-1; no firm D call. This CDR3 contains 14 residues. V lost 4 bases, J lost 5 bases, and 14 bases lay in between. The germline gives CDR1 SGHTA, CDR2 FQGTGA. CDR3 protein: CASSSTPGVTEAFF. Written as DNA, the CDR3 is TGTGCCAGCAGCTCGACCCCGGGTGTTACTGAAGCTTTCTTT.

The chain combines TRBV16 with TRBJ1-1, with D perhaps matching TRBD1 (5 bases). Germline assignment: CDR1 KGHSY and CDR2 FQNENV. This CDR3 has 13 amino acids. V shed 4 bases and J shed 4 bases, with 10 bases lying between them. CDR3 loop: CASSPRRGTEAFF. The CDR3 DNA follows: TGTGCCAGCAGCCCGAGAAGGGGCACTGAAGCTTTCTTT.

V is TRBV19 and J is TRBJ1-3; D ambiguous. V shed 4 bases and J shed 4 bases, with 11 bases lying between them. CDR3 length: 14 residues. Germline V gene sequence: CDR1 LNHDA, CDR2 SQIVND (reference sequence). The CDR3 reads CASSRGAEGNTIYF. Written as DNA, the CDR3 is TGTGCCAGTAGTAGAGGTGCGGAAGGAAACACCATATATTTT.